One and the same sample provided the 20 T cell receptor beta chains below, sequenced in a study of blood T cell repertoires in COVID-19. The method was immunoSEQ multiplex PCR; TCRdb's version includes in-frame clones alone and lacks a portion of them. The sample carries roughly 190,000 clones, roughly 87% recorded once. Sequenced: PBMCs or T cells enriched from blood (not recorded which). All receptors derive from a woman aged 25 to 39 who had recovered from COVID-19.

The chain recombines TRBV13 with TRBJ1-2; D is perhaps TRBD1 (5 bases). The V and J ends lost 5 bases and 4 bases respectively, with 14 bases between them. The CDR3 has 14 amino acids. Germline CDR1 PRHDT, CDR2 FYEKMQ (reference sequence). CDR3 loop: CASSTGQGAYGYTF. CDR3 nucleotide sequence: TGTGCCAGCAGCACCGGACAAGGCGCCTATGGCTACACCTTC. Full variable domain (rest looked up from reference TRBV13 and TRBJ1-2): AAGVIQSPRHLIKEKRETATLKCYPIPRHDTVYWYQQGPGQDPQFLISFYEKMQSDKGSIPDRFSAQQFSDYHSELNMSSLELGDSALYFCASSTGQGAYGYTFGSGTRLTVV.

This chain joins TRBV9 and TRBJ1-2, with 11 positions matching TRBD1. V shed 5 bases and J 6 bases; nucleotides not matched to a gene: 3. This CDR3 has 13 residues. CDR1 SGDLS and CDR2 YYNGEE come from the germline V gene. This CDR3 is CASSGGQGDGYTF. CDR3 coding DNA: TGTGCCAGCAGTGGGGGACAGGGGGATGGCTACACCTTC. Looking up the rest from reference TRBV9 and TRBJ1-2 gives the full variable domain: DSGVTQTPKHLITATGQRVTLRCSPRSGDLSVYWYQQSLDQGLQFLIQYYNGEERAKGNILERFSAQQFPDLHSELNLSSLELGDSALYFCASSGGQGDGYTFGSGTRLTVV.

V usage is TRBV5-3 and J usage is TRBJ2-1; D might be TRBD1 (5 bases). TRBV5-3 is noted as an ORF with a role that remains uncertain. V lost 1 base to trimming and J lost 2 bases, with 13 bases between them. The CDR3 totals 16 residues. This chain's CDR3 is CARSLQGRATYNEQFF. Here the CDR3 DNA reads TGTGCCAGAAGCTTGCAGGGCAGGGCCACCTACAATGAGCAGTTCTTC.

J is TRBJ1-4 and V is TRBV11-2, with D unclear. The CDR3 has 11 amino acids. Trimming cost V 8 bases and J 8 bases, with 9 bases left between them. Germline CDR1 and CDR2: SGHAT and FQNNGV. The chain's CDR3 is CASADWEKLFF. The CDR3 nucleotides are TGTGCCAGCGCGGATTGGGAAAAACTGTTTTTT.

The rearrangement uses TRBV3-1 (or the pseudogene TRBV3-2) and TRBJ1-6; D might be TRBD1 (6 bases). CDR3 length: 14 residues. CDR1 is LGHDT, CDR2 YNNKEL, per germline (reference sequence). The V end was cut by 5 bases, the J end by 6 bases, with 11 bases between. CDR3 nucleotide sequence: TGTGCCAGCAGCTCAGGGGTGACTAATTCACCCCTCCACTTT. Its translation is CASSSGVTNSPLHF.

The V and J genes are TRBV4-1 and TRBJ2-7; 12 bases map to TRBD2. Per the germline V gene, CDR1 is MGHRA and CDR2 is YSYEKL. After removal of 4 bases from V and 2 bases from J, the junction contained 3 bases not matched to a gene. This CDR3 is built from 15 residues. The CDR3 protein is CASSLGLAGTYEQYF. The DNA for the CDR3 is TGCGCCAGCAGCCTAGGACTAGCGGGGACCTACGAGCAGTACTTC.

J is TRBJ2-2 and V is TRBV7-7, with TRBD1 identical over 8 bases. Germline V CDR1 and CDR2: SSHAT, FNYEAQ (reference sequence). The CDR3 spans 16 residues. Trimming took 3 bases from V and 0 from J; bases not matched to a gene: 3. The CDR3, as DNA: TGTGCCAGCAGCTTTTCGGGACAGGCGAACACCGGGGAGCTGTTTTTT. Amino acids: CASSFSGQANTGELFF.

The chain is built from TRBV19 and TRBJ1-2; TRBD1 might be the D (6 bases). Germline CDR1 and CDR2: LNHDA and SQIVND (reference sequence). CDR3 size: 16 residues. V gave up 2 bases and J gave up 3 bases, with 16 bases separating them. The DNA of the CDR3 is TGTGCCAGTAGTATACAAAACAGGGATTTTGACTATGGCTACACCTTC. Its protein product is CASSIQNRDFDYGYTF. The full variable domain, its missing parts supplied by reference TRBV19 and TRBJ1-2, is DGGITQSPKYLFRKEGQNVTLSCEQNLNHDAMYWYRQDPGQGLRLIYYSQIVNDFQKGDIAEGYSVSREKKESFPLTVTSAQKNPTAFYLCASSIQNRDFDYGYTFGSGTRLTVV.

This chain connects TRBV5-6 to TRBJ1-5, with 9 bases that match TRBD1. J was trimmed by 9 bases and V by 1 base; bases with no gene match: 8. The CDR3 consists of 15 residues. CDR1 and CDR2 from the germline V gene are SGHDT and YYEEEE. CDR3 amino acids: CASSLWDRDQGPQHF. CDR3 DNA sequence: TGTGCCAGCAGCTTGTGGGACAGGGACCAGGGGCCCCAGCATTTT.

The CDR3 is CASSVPGNTEAFF. The CDR3 DNA is TGTGCCAGCAGTGTGCCGGGGAACACTGAAGCTTTCTTT. V and J are TRBV28 and TRBJ1-1; no firm D call. Germline lookup yields CDR1 MDHEN and CDR2 SYDVKM. The V end lost 5 bases, the J end lost 1 base, and 8 bases lay between the germline ends. This CDR3 comprises 13 residues.

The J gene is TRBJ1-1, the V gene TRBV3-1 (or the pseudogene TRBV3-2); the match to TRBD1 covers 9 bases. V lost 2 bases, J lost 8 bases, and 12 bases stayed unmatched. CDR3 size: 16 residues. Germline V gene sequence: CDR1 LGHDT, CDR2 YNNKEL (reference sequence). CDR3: CASSQNSGTGSSEAFF. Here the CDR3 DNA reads TGTGCCAGCAGCCAAAACTCCGGGACAGGGAGTTCGGAAGCTTTCTTT.

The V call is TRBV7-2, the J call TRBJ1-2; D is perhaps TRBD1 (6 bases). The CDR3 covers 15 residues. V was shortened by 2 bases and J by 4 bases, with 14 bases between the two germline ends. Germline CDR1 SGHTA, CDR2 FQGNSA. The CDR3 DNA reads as TGTGCCAGCAGCTTATCGGGGGGCGGACTCTATGGCTACACCTTC. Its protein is CASSLSGGGLYGYTF. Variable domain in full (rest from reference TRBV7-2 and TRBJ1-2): GAGVSQSPSNKVTEKGKDVELRCDPISGHTALYWYRQSLGQGLEFLIYFQGNSAPDKSGLPSDRFSAERTGGSVSTLTIQRTQQEDSAVYLCASSLSGGGLYGYTFGSGTRLTVV.

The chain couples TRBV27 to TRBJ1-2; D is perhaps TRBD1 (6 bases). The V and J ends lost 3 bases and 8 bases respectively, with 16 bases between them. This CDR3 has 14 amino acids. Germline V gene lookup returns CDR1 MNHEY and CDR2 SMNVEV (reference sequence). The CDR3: CASSFLDRPEGYTF. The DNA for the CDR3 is TGTGCCAGCAGTTTTTTAGACAGGCCTGAGGGCTACACCTTC.

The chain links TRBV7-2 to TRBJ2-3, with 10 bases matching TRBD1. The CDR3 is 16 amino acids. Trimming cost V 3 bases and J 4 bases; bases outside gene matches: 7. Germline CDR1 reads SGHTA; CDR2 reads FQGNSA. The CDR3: CASSFSRDRGADTQYF. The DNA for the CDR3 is TGTGCCAGCAGCTTTTCTCGGGACAGGGGCGCAGATACGCAGTATTTT.

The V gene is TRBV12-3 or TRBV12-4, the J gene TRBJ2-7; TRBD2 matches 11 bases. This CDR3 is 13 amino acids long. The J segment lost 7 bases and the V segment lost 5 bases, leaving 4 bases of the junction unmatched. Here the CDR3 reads CASSPRLAGEQYF. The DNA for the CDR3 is TGTGCCAGCAGTCCCAGACTAGCGGGAGAGCAGTACTTC.

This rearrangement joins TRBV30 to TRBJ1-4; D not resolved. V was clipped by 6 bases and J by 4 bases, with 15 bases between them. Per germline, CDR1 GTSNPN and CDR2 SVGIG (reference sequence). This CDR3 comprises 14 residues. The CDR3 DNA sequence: TGTGCCTGCACCCCGCGAGGGTTTAATGAAAAACTGTTTTTT. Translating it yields CACTPRGFNEKLFF.

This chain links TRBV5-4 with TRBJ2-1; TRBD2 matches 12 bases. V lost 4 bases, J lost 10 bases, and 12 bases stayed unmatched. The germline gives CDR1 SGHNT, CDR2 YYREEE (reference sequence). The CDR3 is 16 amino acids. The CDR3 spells CASSLASSGRGREQFF. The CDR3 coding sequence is TGTGCCAGCAGCCTTGCGTCTAGCGGGAGGGGTCGCGAGCAGTTCTTC.

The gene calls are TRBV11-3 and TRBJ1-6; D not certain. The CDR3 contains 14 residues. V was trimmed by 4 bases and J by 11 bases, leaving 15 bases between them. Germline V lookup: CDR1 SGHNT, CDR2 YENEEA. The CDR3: CASSSRFGRPPLHF. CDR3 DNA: TGTGCCAGCAGCTCCCGGTTTGGGCGTCCACCCCTCCACTTT.

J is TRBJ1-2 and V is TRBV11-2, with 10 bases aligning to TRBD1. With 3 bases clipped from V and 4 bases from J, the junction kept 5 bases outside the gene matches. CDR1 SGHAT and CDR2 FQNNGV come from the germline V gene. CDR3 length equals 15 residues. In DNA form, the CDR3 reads TGTGCCAGCAGCTTCACCGGGACAGGGGTCTATGGCTACACCTTC. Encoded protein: CASSFTGTGVYGYTF.

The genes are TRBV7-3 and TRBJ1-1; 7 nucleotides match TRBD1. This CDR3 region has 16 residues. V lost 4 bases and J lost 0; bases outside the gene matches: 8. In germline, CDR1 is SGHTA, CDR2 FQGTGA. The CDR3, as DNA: TGTGCCAGCAGCTCTACCGTGGGACAGATGAACACTGAAGCTTTCTTT. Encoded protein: CASSSTVGQMNTEAFF. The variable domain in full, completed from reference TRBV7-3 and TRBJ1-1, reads GAGVSQTPSNKVTEKGKYVELRCDPISGHTALYWYRQSLGQGPEFLIYFQGTGAADDSGLPNDRFFAVRPEGSVSTLKIQRTERGDSAVYLCASSSTVGQMNTEAFFGQGTRLTVV.